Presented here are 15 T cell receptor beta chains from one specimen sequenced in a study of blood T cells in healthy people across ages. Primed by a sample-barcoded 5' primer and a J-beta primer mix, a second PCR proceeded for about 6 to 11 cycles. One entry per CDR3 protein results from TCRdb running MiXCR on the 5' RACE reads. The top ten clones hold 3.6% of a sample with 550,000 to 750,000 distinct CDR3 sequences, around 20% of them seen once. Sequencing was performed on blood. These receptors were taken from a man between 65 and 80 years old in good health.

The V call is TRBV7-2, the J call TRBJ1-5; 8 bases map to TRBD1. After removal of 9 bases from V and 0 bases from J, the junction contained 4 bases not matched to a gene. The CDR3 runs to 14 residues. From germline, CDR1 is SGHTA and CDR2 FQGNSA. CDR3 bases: TGTGCCAGTAACAGGGGGAATAGCAATCAGCCCCAGCATTTT. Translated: CASNRGNSNQPQHF.

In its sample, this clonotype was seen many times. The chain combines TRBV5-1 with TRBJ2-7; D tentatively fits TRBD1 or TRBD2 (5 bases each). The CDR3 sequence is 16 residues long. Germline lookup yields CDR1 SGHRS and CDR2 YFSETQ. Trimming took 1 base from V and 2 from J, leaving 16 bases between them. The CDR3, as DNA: TGCGCCAGCAGCTTGATCGGGACGAACGGGGCCTACGAGCAGTACTTC. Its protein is CASSLIGTNGAYEQYF. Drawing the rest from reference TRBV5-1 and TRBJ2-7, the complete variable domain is KAGVTQTPRYLIKTRGQQVTLSCSPISGHRSVSWYQQTPGQGLQFLFEYFSETQRNKGNFPGRFSGRQFSNSRSEMNVSTLELGDSALYLCASSLIGTNGAYEQYFGPGTRLTVT.

The CDR3 bases are TGTGCCAGCAGTGAGTCGAATACGGGGGCTCAGTTCTTC. It yields the protein CASSESNTGAQFF. J is TRBJ2-1 and V is TRBV2; D is perhaps TRBD1 or TRBD2 (6 bases each). The CDR3 runs to 13 residues. V lost 3 bases and J lost 13, with 16 bases in between. CDR1 and CDR2 from the germline V gene are SNHLY and FYNNEI. Full variable domain (remainder filled in from reference TRBV2 and TRBJ2-1): EPEVTQTPSHQVTQMGQEVILRCVPISNHLYFYWYRQILGQKVEFLVSFYNNEISEKSEIFDDQFSVERPDGSNFTLKIRSTKLEDSAMYFCASSESNTGAQFFGPGTRLTVL.

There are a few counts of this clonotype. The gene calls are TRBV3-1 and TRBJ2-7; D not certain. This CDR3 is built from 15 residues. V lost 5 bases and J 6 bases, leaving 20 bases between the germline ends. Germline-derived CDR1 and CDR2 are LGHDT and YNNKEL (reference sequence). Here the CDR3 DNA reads TGTGCCAGCAGCAAGGGAACTAATCTTCTGGGCGAGCAGTACTTC. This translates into CASSKGTNLLGEQYF.

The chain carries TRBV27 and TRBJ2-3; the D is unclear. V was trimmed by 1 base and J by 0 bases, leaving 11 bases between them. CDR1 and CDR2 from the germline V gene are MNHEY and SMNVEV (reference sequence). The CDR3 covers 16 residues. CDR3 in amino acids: CASSLLTDDSTDTQYF. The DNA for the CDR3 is TGTGCCAGCAGTTTATTGACTGACGACAGCACAGATACGCAGTATTTT.

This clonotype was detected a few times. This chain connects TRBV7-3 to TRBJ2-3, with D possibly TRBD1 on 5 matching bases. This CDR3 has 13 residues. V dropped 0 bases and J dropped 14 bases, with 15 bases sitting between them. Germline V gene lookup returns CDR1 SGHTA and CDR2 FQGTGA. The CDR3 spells CASSLTDTATMYF. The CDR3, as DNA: TGTGCCAGCAGCTTAACGGACACGGCCACTATGTATTTT.

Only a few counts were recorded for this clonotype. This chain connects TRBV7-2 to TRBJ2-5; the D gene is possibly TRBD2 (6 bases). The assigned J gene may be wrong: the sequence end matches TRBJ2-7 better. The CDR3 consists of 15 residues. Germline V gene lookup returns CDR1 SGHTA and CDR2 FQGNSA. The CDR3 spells CASSLGEDFGYEQYF. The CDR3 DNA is TGTGCCAGCAGCTTAGGGGAGGACTTTGGTTACGAGCAGTACTTC.

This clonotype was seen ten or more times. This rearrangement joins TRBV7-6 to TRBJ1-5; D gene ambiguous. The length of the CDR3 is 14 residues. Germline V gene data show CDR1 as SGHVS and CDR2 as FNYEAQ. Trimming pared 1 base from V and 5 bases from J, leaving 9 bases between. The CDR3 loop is CASSLGLGDQPQHF. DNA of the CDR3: TGTGCCAGCAGCTTAGGCCTAGGCGATCAGCCCCAGCATTTT.

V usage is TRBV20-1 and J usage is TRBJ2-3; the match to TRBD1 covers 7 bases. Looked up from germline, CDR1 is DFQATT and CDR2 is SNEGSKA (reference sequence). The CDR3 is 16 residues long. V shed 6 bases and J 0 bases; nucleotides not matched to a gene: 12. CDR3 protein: CSAIRDSSYSTDTQYF. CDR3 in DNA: TGCAGTGCCATTCGGGACAGCTCCTATAGCACAGATACGCAGTATTTT.

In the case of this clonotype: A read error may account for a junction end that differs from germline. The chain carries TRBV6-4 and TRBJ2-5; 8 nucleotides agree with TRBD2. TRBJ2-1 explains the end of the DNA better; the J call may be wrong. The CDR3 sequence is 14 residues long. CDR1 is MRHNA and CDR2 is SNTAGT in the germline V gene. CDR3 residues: CAGSPGTSYNEQFF. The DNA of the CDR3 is TGTGCCGGCAGTCCCGGGACTAGCTACAATGAGCAGTTCTTC.

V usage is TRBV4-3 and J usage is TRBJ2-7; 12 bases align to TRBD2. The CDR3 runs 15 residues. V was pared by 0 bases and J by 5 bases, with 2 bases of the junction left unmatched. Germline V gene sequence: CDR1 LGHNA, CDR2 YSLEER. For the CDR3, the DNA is TGCGCCAGCAGCCAAGATGCTAGCGGGAGGGACGAGCAGTACTTC. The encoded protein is CASSQDASGRDEQYF.

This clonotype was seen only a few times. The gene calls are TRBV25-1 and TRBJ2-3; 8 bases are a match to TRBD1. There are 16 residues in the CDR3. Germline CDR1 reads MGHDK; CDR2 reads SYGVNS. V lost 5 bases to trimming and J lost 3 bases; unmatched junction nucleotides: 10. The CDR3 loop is CASSPPPGQETDTQYF. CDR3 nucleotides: TGTGCCAGCAGTCCTCCTCCGGGACAGGAGACAGATACGCAGTATTTT. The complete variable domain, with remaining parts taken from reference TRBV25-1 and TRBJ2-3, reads EADIYQTPRYLVIGTGKKITLECSQTMGHDKMYWYQQDPGMELHLIHYSYGVNSTEKGDLSSESTVSRIRTEHFPLTLESARPSHTSQYLCASSPPPGQETDTQYFGPGTRLTVL.

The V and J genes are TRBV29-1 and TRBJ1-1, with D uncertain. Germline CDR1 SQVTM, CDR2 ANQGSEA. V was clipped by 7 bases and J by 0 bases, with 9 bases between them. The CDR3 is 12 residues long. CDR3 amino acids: CSAGLMNTEAFF. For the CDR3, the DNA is TGCAGCGCCGGACTCATGAACACTGAAGCTTTCTTT.

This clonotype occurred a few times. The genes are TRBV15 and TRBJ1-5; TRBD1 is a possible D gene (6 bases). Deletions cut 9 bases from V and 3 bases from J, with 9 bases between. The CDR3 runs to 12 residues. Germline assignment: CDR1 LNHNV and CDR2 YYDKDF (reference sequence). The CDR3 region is CATSGANQPQHF. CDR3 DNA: TGTGCCACTTCAGGGGCCAATCAGCCCCAGCATTTT.

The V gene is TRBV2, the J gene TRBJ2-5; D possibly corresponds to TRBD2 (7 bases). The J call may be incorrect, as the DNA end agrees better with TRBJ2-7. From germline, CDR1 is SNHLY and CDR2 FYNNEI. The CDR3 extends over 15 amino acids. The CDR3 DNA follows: TGTGCCAGCAGTGAACCAGCGGAGGGGGGGTACGAGCAGTACTTC. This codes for CASSEPAEGGYEQYF.